The 14 T cell receptor beta chains given below trace back to one sample, sequenced in a study of beta chain features in type 1 diabetes. Every bit of the isolated RNA underwent reverse transcription, so sequencing read expressed TCRB transcripts. Sequenced by immunoSEQ multiplex PCR; TCRdb stores in-frame clones only, minus some. The sample lists fewer than 250,000 clones; about 70% were seen once. What was sequenced was naive CD4+ T cells from blood. The receptors derive from a man under 40 in good health.

As concerns this clone: Other DNA variants within this sample encode the same CDR3. The J gene is TRBJ2-1, the V gene TRBV7-2, with D unclear. The germline V and J ends were trimmed by 2 bases and 0 bases, with 2 bases remaining between them. This CDR3 contains 13 residues. Germline values: CDR1 SGHTA, CDR2 FQGNSA. The CDR3 region has the DNA TGTGCCAGCAGCTTAACCTCCTACAATGAGCAGTTCTTC. Protein sequence: CASSLTSYNEQFF.

The chain combines TRBV7-2 with TRBJ2-3; D unclear. The germline CDR1 and CDR2 sequences are SGHTA and FQGNSA. The CDR3 contains 16 residues. V was clipped by 3 bases and J by 0 bases, with 13 bases between them. The CDR3 sequence: CASSFLGQSSTDTQYF. The CDR3 DNA follows: TGTGCCAGCAGCTTCCTCGGCCAGTCCAGCACAGATACGCAGTATTTT. The full variable domain, its missing parts supplied by reference TRBV7-2 and TRBJ2-3, is GAGVSQSPSNKVTEKGKDVELRCDPISGHTALYWYRQSLGQGLEFLIYFQGNSAPDKSGLPSDRFSAERTGGSVSTLTIQRTQQEDSAVYLCASSFLGQSSTDTQYFGPGTRLTVL.

This clone was seen only a few times. The chain combines TRBV29-1 with TRBJ2-7; weak D call: TRBD1 (5 bases). Germline loops: CDR1 SQVTM, CDR2 ANQGSEA. V shed 0 bases and J shed 1 base, with 10 bases lying between them. The CDR3 is 14 residues long. CDR3 nucleotide sequence: TGCAGCGTTGAAGATCCGGCAGGGTCCTACGAGCAGTACTTC. Its protein product is CSVEDPAGSYEQYF.

In this sample, this clone turned up once. The CDR3 DNA is TGCGCCAGCAGCTTGGAGGCTAATTCACCCCTCCACTTT. Translating it yields CASSLEANSPLHF. The chain has TRBV5-1 and TRBJ1-6, with unresolved D. Trimming removed 0 bases from V and 6 bases from J, with 4 bases in between. Germline V gene data show CDR1 as SGHRS and CDR2 as YFSETQ. The CDR3 spans 13 residues.

The rearrangement joins TRBV30 to TRBJ2-7; TRBD2 is a possible D gene (6 bases). CDR1 and CDR2 from the germline V gene are GTSNPN and SVGIG (reference sequence). Trimming removed 0 bases at V and 6 bases at J, with 18 bases between. The CDR3 sequence is 15 residues long. CDR3 sequence reads: CAWSVGFGGNGEQYF. The CDR3 DNA is TGTGCCTGGAGTGTAGGGTTCGGGGGAAATGGCGAGCAGTACTTC.

The V gene is TRBV4-1, the J gene TRBJ2-3; D ambiguous. Trimming removed 1 base at V and 2 bases at J, with 7 bases between. Germline CDR1 MGHRA, CDR2 YSYEKL. The CDR3 runs 14 residues. The CDR3 loop is CASSQVVYTDTQYF. CDR3 sequence (DNA): TGCGCCAGCAGCCAAGTAGTCTACACAGATACGCAGTATTTT.

The chain couples TRBV5-4 to TRBJ2-1, with D unresolved. V lost 0 bases, J lost 2 bases, and 3 bases lay in between. This CDR3 is built from 13 residues. Per germline, CDR1 SGHNT and CDR2 YYREEE (reference sequence). CDR3 DNA sequence: TGTGCCAGCAGCTTGGATCCCTACAATGAGCAGTTCTTC. Its translation: CASSLDPYNEQFF.

This chain links TRBV7-9 with TRBJ2-3; D not certain. Germline V gives CDR1 SEHNR, CDR2 FQNEAQ (reference sequence). This CDR3 contains 14 residues. V gave up 2 bases and J gave up 4 bases, with 10 bases separating them. The CDR3 coding sequence is TGTGCCAGCAGCTTAAGTCTCGCGGCAGATACGCAGTATTTT. Translating it yields CASSLSLAADTQYF.

About this clone: No DNA is shown, since the ends of the CDR3 on it are uncertain; the CDR3 is the one TCRdb lists. The chain has TRBV6-6 and TRBJ2-5; TRBD2 is the table's D call, not checked against the DNA. CDR1 is MNHNY, CDR2 SVGAGI, per germline (reference sequence). The CDR3 is 13 residues long, counting both termini. This CDR3 reads CASSSSLAGDQYF.

A single count supports this clone. The V call is TRBV7-9, the J call TRBJ1-2; maybe TRBD1 (5 bases). Germline V gene lookup returns CDR1 SEHNR and CDR2 FQNEAQ (reference sequence). This CDR3 spans 12 amino acids. Trimming left V 1 base short and J 8 bases short, with 8 bases between. Here the CDR3 DNA reads TGTGCCAGCAGCTTAGAAGGGGTCGGCTACACCTTC. Translation: CASSLEGVGYTF.

The chain combines TRBV29-1 with TRBJ2-7, with 10 bases matching TRBD1. This CDR3 has 14 amino acids. Germline assignment: CDR1 SQVTM and CDR2 ANQGSEA. V gave up 0 bases and J gave up 4 bases; unmatched junction bases: 3. DNA of the CDR3: TGCAGCGTTGAAGAAAGGGACAGGGGTTACGAGCAGTACTTC. Its translation is CSVEERDRGYEQYF.

This clone has more than one count but fewer than ten. V usage is TRBV29-1 and J usage is TRBJ2-1; 11 positions agree with TRBD2. The CDR3 has 13 residues. CDR1 SQVTM and CDR2 ANQGSEA come from the germline V gene. Trimming took 7 bases from V and 7 from J; bases not matched to a gene: 6. CDR3 sequence (DNA): TGCAGCGGAGAGACTAGCGGGGTAAATGAGCAGTTCTTC. Its protein product is CSGETSGVNEQFF.

The V and J genes are TRBV5-1 and TRBJ2-5; D might be TRBD2 (5 bases). The CDR3 is 14 amino acids. Germline V gives CDR1 SGHRS, CDR2 YFSETQ. Trimming removed 4 bases from V and 4 bases from J, with 14 bases in between. The CDR3: CASSDGLSGETQYF. In DNA form, the CDR3 reads TGCGCCAGCAGCGATGGACTGTCCGGAGAGACCCAGTACTTC. The full variable domain, completed using reference TRBV5-1 and TRBJ2-5, is KAGVTQTPRYLIKTRGQQVTLSCSPISGHRSVSWYQQTPGQGLQFLFEYFSETQRNKGNFPGRFSGRQFSNSRSEMNVSTLELGDSALYLCASSDGLSGETQYFGPGTRLLVL.

In its sample, this clone was seen a few times. The chain joins TRBV9 to TRBJ2-6; 8 nucleotides match TRBD1. CDR3 length: 19 amino acids. The V gene's germline CDR1 is SGDLS and CDR2 YYNGEE. V lost 6 bases and J lost 0; bases outside the gene matches: 14. CDR3 loop: CASTLSQGTGDSGANVLTF. DNA of the CDR3: TGTGCCAGCACACTCTCCCAAGGGACAGGAGACTCTGGGGCCAACGTCCTGACTTTC. Full variable domain (remainder filled in from reference TRBV9 and TRBJ2-6): DSGVTQTPKHLITATGQRVTLRCSPRSGDLSVYWYQQSLDQGLQFLIQYYNGEERAKGNILERFSAQQFPDLHSELNLSSLELGDSALYFCASTLSQGTGDSGANVLTFGAGSRLTVL.